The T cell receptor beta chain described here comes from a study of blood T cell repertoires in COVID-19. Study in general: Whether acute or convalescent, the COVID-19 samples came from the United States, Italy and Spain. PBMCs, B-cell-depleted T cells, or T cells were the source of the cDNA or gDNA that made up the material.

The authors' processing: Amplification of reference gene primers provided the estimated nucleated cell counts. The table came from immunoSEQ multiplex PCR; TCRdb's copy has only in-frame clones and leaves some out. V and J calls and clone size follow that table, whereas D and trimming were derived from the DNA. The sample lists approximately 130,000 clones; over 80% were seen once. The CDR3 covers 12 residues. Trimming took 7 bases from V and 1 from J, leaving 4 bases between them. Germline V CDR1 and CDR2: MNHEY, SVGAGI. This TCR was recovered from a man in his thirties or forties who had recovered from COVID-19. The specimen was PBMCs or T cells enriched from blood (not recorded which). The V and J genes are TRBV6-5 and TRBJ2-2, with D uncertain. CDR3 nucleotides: TGTGCCAGCAAACTGAACACCGGGGAGCTGTTTTTT. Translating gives CASKLNTGELFF.